This TCR beta chain came from a study of T and B cells in COVID-19 patients. Study background: Active-infection patients were older, median roughly 62 years, than recovered patients, median about 34 years.

Study-wide results and limits: Sorted SARS-CoV-2-responsive or tetramer+ T cells and CD4+, regulatory and CD8+ subsets were not yet sequenced.

Multiplex PCR with BIOMED2 TRB-A/B primer pools amplified TRB rearrangements. TCRdb processed the multiplex PCR reads anew with MiXCR; each CDR3 protein has one entry. This table has over 15,000 distinct CDR3 sequences, roughly 28% appearing once. In regard to this clonotype: What it recognizes is unknown.

From blood, about 250-500 ng of genomic DNA served as TRB template. The sample consisted of blood. This sequence originates from a human donor who had recovered from COVID-19.

CDR3: CASGPGGWETQYF. In nucleotides, the CDR3 is TGTGCCAGCGGCCCGGGGGGGTGGGAGACCCAGTACTTC. This chain joins TRBV7-9 and TRBJ2-5, with 8 bases that match TRBD2. Germline CDR1 SEHNR, CDR2 FQNEAQ (reference sequence). The CDR3 length is 13 residues. V lost 8 bases and J lost 5; bases outside the gene matches: 7.